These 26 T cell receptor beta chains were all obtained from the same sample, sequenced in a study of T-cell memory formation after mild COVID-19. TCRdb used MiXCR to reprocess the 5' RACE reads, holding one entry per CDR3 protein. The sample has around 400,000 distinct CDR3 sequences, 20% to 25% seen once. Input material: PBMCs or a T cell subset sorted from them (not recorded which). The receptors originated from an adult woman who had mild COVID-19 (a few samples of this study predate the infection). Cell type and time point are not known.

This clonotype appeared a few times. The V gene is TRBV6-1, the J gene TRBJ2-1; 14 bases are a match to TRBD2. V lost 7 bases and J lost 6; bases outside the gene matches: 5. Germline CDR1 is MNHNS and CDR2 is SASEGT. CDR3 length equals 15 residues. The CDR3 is CASTRTSGRLNEQFF. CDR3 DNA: TGTGCCAGCACCCGGACTAGCGGGAGGCTCAATGAGCAGTTCTTC.

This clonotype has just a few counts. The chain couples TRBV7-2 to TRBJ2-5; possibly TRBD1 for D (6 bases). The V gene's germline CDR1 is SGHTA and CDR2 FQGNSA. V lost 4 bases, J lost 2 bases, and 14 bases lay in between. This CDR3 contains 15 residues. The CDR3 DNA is TGTGCCAGCAGCTCATGGACAGACCGGCAAGAGACCCAGTACTTC. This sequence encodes CASSSWTDRQETQYF.

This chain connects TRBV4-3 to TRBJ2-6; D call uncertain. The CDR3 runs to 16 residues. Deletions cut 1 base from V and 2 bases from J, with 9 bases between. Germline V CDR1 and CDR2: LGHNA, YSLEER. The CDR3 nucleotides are TGCGCCAGCAGCCAAGTAGTTCGGGCTGGGGCCAACGTCCTGACTTTC. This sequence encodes CASSQVVRAGANVLTF.

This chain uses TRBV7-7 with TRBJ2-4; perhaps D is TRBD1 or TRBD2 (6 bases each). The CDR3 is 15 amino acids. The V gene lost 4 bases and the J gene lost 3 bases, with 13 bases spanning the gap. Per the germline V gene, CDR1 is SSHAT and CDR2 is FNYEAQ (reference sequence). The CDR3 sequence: CASSSLGGGKNIQYF. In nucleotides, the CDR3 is TGTGCCAGCAGCTCCCTGGGGGGCGGCAAAAACATTCAGTACTTC.

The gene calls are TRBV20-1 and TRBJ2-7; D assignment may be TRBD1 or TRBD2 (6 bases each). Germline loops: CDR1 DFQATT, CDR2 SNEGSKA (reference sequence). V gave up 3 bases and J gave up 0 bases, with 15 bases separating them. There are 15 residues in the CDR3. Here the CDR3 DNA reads TGCAGTGCTAGGGAGGGGGTATCTAGCTCCTACGAGCAGTACTTC. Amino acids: CSAREGVSSSYEQYF.

The CDR3: CASSLEYAGSGANEKLFF. The CDR3 DNA sequence: TGTGCCAGCAGCTTAGAGTACGCAGGGTCGGGAGCTAATGAAAAACTGTTTTTT. J is TRBJ1-4 and V is TRBV7-2; tentatively, D is TRBD1 (5 bases). Germline loops: CDR1 SGHTA, CDR2 FQGNSA. The CDR3 has 18 residues. Trimming pared 1 base from V and 3 bases from J, leaving 18 bases between.

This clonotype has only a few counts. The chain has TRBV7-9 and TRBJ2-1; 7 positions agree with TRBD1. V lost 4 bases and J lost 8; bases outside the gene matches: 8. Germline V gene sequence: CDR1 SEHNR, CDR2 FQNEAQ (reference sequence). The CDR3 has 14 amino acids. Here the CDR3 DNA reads TGTGCCAGCAGCTCGACCGACAGGGTACATGAGCAGTTCTTC. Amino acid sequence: CASSSTDRVHEQFF.

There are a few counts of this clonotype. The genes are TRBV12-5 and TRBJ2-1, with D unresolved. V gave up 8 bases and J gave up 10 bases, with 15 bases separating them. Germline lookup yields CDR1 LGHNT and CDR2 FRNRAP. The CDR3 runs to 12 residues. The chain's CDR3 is CASTNVGPEQFF. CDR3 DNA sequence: TGTGCTAGTACAAATGTTGGGCCCGAGCAGTTCTTC.

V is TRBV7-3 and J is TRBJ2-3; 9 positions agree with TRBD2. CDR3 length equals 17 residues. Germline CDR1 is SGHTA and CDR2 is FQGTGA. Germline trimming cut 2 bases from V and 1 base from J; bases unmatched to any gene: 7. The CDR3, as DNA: TGTGCCAGCAGCTTACGGCCTAGCGGGATGGGCACAGATACGCAGTATTTT. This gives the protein CASSLRPSGMGTDTQYF.

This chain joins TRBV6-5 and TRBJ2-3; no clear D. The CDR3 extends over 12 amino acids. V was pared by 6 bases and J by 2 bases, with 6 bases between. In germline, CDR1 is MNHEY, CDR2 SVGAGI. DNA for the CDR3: TGTGCCAGCAGGGCAGCCACAGATACGCAGTATTTT. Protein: CASRAATDTQYF.

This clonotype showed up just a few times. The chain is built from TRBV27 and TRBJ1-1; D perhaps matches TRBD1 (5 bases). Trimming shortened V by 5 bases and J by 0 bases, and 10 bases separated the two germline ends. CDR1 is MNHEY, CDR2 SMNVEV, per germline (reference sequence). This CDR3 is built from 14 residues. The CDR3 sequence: CASSPDMMNTEAFF. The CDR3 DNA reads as TGTGCCAGCAGTCCGGACATGATGAACACTGAAGCTTTCTTT.

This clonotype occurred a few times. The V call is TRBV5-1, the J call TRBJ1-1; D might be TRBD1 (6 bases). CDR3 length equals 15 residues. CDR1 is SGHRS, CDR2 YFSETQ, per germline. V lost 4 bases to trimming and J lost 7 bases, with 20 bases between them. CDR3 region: CASSVIQGGGGEAFF. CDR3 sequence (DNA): TGCGCCAGCAGCGTAATACAGGGAGGTGGTGGTGAAGCTTTCTTT.

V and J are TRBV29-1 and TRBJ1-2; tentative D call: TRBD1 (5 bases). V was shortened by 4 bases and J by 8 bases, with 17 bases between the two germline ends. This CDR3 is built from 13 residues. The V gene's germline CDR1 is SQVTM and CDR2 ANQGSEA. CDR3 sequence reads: CSVAAGSGEGYTF. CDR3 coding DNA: TGCAGCGTTGCTGCAGGGTCAGGCGAGGGCTACACCTTC.

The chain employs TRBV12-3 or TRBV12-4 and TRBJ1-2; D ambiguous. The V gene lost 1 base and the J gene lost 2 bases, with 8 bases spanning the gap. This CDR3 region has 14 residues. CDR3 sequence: CASSLGPENYGYTF. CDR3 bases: TGTGCCAGCAGTTTAGGGCCGGAGAACTATGGCTACACCTTC.

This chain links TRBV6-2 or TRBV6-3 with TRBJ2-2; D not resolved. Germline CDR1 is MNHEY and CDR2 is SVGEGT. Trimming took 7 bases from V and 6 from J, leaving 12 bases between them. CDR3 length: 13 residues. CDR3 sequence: CASNQGIAGELFF. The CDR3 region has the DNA TGTGCCAGCAACCAAGGTATCGCCGGGGAGCTGTTTTTT.

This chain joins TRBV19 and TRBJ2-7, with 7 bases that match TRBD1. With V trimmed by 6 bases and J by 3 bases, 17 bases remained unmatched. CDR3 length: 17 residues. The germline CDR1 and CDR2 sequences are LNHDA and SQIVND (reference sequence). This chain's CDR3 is CASSPNLPGQTYYEQYF. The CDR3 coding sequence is TGTGCCAGTAGCCCAAACCTCCCGGGACAGACCTACTACGAGCAGTACTTC.

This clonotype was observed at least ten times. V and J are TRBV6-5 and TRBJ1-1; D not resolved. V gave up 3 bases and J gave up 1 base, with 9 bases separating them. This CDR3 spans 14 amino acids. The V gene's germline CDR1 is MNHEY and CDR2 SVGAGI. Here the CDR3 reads CASSYSRGNTEAFF. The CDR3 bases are TGTGCCAGCAGTTATAGCCGGGGGAACACTGAAGCTTTCTTT.

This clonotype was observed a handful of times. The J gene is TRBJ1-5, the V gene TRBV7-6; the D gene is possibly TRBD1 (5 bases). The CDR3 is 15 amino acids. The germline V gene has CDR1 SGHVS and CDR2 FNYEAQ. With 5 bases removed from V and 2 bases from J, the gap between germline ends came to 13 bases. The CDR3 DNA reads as TGTGCCAGCAGCAAAGACAGTGGGGGCAATCAGCCCCAGCATTTT. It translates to CASSKDSGGNQPQHF.

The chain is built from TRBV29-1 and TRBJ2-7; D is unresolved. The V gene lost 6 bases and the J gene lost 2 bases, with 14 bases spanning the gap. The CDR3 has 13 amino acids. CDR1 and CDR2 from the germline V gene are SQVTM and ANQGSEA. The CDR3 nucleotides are TGCAGCGTCGCTGCGGACCACACCTACGAGCAGTACTTC. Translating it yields CSVAADHTYEQYF.

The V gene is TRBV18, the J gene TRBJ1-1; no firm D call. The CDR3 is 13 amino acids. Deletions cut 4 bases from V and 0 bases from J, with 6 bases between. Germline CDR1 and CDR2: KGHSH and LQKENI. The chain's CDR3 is CASSQELNTEAFF. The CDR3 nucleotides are TGTGCCAGCTCACAGGAGCTGAACACTGAAGCTTTCTTT.

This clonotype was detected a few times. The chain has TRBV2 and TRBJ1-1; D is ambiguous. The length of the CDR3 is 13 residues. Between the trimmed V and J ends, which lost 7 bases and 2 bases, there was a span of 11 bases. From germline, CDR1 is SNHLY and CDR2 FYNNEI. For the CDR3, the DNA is TGTGCCAGCAAAAAAGAGGTTAACACTGAAGCTTTCTTT. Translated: CASKKEVNTEAFF.

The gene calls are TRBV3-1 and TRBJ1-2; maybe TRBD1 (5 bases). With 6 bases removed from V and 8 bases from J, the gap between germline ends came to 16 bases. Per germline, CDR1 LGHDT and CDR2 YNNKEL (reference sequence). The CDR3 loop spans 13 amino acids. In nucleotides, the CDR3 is TGTGCCAGCAGTACGGGGACTGGCTCCGGCTACACCTTC. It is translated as CASSTGTGSGYTF.

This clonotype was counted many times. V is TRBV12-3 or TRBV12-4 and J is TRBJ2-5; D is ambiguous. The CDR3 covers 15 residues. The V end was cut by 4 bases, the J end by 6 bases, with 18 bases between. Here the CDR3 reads CASSSTPTVIQTQYF. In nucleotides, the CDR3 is TGTGCCAGCAGTTCAACCCCGACCGTTATCCAGACCCAGTACTTC.

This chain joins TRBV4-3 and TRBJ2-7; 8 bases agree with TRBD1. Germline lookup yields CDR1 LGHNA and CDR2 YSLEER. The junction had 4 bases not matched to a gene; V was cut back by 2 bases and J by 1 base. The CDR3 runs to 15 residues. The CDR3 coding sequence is TGCGCCAGCAGCCAAACTGACAGGGGATCCTACGAGCAGTACTTC. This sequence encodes CASSQTDRGSYEQYF.

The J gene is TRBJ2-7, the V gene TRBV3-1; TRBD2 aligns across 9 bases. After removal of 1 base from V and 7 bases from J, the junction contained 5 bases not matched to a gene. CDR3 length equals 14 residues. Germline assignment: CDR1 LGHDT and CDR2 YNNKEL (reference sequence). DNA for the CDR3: TGTGCCAGCAGCCAAGGACTAGCGGTGGGGGAGCAGTACTTC. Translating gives CASSQGLAVGEQYF.

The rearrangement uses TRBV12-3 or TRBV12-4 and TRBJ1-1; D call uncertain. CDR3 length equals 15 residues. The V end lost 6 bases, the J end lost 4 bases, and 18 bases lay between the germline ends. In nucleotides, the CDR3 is TGTGCCAGCAGCCCCCAATGGGCCGGAGGCACTGAAGCTTTCTTT. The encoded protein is CASSPQWAGGTEAFF.